This T cell receptor beta chain was sequenced during a study of shared clonotypes between healthy human individuals. The CDR3 contains 15 residues. Germline-derived CDR1 and CDR2 are SGHRS and YFSETQ. The V end lost 1 base, the J end lost 1 base, and 9 bases lay between the germline ends. Sequenced by immunoSEQ multiplex PCR; TCRdb stores in-frame clones only, minus some. The sample lists about 2.3 million clones, about nine tenths occurring once. This clone was seen only once. The sequencing sample was made of naive CD4+ T cells from PBMCs. The subset here: CD45RA+ positively selected. The source is a man aged 18 to 30 in good health. Some clones in this sample may be carry-over from other donors' samples. The V call is TRBV5-1, the J call TRBJ2-1; possible D gene TRBD2, 6 bases. The CDR3, as DNA: TGCGCCAGCAGCTTGATGGGGAGGTCCTACAATGAGCAGTTCTTC. Protein: CASSLMGRSYNEQFF.